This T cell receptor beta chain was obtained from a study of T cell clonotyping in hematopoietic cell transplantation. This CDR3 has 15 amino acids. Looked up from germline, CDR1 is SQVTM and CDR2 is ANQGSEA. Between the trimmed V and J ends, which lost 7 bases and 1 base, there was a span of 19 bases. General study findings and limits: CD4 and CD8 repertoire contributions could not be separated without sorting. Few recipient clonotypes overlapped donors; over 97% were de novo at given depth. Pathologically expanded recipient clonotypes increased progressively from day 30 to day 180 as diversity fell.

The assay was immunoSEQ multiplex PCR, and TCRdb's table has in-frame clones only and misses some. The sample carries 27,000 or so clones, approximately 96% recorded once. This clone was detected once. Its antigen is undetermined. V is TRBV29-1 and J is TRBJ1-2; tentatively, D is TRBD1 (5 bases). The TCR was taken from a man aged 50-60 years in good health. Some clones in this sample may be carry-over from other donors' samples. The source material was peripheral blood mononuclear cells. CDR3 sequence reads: CSAPRGGTNNYGYTF. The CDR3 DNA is TGCAGCGCCCCCCGGGGAGGGACCAATAACTATGGCTACACCTTC.